This T cell receptor beta chain was sequenced during a study of neurological immune-mediated disorders. General study results and limits: The multiple sclerosis repertoire cluster had no association with any clinical or MRI feature. One related-CDR3 cluster, identified by phylogenetic grouping, held the repertoires of 18 of 34 multiple sclerosis patients and was a possible signature. Whereas HTLV-1-associated myelopathy showed the most TCR clonal expansion, multiple sclerosis showed the least, with levels below those of healthy controls.

The CDR3 has 16 amino acids. Germline CDR1 and CDR2: LNHDA and SQIVND (reference sequence). V shed 5 bases, J shed 0 bases, and the junction held 7 bases outside the gene matches. The cDNA was synthesized by means of template-switch 5'RACE, which was carried out with 10-nucleotide random UMIs. TCRdb re-called the 5' RACE reads through MiXCR, storing one row per CDR3 protein. The table includes over 65,000 distinct CDR3 sequences, just over 2.5% detected once. This clonotype came up a few times. Its antigen is not known. The TCR originated in a woman in her 30s with multiple sclerosis. J is TRBJ1-3 and V is TRBV19, with TRBD1 identical over 7 bases. The sample comprised PBMCs. DNA for the CDR3: TGTGCCAGTAGTGACCCGGGACAGTCCTCTGGAAACACCATATATTTT. Its protein is CASSDPGQSSGNTIYF.